The 11 T cell receptor beta chains below were found in one sample sequenced in a study of shared clonotypes between healthy human individuals. This table comes from immunoSEQ multiplex PCR, and its TCRdb copy is limited to in-frame clones, with some not included. Among around 690,000 clones listed, about 90% were seen once. The sample taken for sequencing was memory CD8+ T cells from PBMCs. Stated subset: CD45RO+ cells pooled with CCR7-negative TemRA cells. The source is a man aged 18 to 29 in good health. Some clones in this sample may be carry-over from other donors' samples.

The chain couples TRBV5-1 to TRBJ2-1; D remains unclear. Germline CDR1 reads SGHRS; CDR2 reads YFSETQ. The CDR3 runs 11 residues. Trimming left V 5 bases short and J 5 bases short, with 5 bases between. CDR3 sequence (DNA): TGCGCCAGCAGTGGGGACAATGAGCAGTTCTTC. It yields the protein CASSGDNEQFF.

Comments on this clone: One end of the junction varies from germline; a read error may be responsible. The rearrangement links TRBV13 to TRBJ2-1; D not certain. Germline loops: CDR1 PRHDT, CDR2 FYEKMQ (reference sequence). The CDR3 contains 12 residues. In DNA, the CDR3 is TGTGCCAGCAGCTTGGAGCGCAATGGGCAGTTCTTC. It specifies CASSLERNGQFF.

The chain couples TRBV19 to TRBJ1-2; D remains ambiguous. Germline-derived CDR1 and CDR2 are LNHDA and SQIVND (reference sequence). This CDR3 has 13 residues. The ends were cut back, 7 bases at V and 3 bases at J, with 12 bases in the middle. The CDR3 region has the DNA TGTGCCAGTACCACGACGGCTTACTATGGCTACACCTTC. Translated: CASTTTAYYGYTF.

The V call is TRBV10-1, the J call TRBJ2-1, with 10 bases aligning to TRBD1. The trim removed 11 bases at V and 7 bases at J, leaving 8 bases unmatched. This CDR3 is built from 13 residues. Germline CDR1 WNHNN, CDR2 SYGVQD (reference sequence). CDR3 region: CALPGQGLNEQFF. CDR3 nucleotide sequence: TGCGCCTTACCGGGACAGGGGCTAAATGAGCAGTTCTTC.

Of note for this clone: The limits of the CDR3 on the DNA are not certain, so only TCRdb's listed CDR3 is given. This chain uses TRBV21-1 with TRBJ2-6. TRBV21-1 is described as a pseudogene. The CDR3 numbers 19 amino acids, ends counted. CDR3: CASSQRGSPWGTGANVLTF.

This chain joins TRBV2 and TRBJ2-2; 11 bases align to TRBD2. V gave up 3 bases and J gave up 2 bases; unmatched junction bases: 8. The germline CDR1 and CDR2 sequences are SNHLY and FYNNEI. The CDR3 has 18 amino acids. The CDR3 loop reads CASSETFGTSGNTGELFF. CDR3 nucleotides: TGTGCCAGCAGTGAGACCTTCGGGACTAGCGGAAACACCGGGGAGCTGTTTTTT.

The chain is built from TRBV5-1 and TRBJ2-3, with no clear D. The V gene lost 1 base and the J gene lost 5 bases, with 11 bases spanning the gap. This CDR3 comprises 14 residues. Germline V lookup: CDR1 SGHRS, CDR2 YFSETQ. CDR3 residues: CASSLKGWGDTQYF. The CDR3 bases are TGCGCCAGCAGCTTGAAAGGGTGGGGAGATACGCAGTATTTT.

This chain connects TRBV28 to TRBJ2-1; a possible D gene is TRBD2 (6 bases). The CDR3 is made up of 15 amino acids. CDR1 MDHEN and CDR2 SYDVKM come from the germline V gene. With 6 bases removed from V and 4 bases from J, the gap between germline ends came to 16 bases. The CDR3 nucleotides are TGTGCCAGCAGATCCTCGGGACTTCCTTACAATGAGCAGTTCTTC. As protein: CASRSSGLPYNEQFF.

The chain combines TRBV28 with TRBJ1-1, with a weak D call TRBD1 (5 bases). Germline-derived CDR1 and CDR2 are MDHEN and SYDVKM. CDR3 size: 12 residues. The V end was cut by 2 bases, the J end by 8 bases, with 9 bases between. CDR3 sequence reads: CASSLQGIEAFF. The CDR3 region has the DNA TGTGCCAGCAGTTTACAGGGAATAGAAGCTTTCTTT.

The CDR3 DNA is TGTGCCAGCAGTTTTTTAGCATTTTCCTACAATGAGCAGTTCTTC. The encoded protein is CASSFLAFSYNEQFF. The J gene is TRBJ2-1, the V gene TRBV27; D gene uncertain. Trimming left V 3 bases short and J 1 base short, with 10 bases between. Germline V gives CDR1 MNHEY, CDR2 SMNVEV (reference sequence). The CDR3 contains 15 residues.

The rearrangement joins TRBV28 to TRBJ1-2; D may be TRBD1 (5 bases). The germline gives CDR1 MDHEN, CDR2 SYDVKM. The V end was cut by 3 bases, the J end by 7 bases, with 15 bases between. This CDR3 is built from 14 residues. The chain's CDR3 is CASSLAGFSVGYTF. In DNA, the CDR3 is TGTGCCAGCAGTTTGGCAGGGTTTTCTGTTGGCTACACCTTC.